This TCR beta chain came from a study of T cell responses to AZD1222 COVID-19 vaccine. CDR1 and CDR2 (germline): SGHVS, FQNEAQ. The V end was cut by 4 bases, the J end by 0 bases, with 19 bases between. This CDR3 comprises 17 residues. Repertoires were generated with immunoSEQ multiplex PCR, while TCRdb's copy carries only in-frame clones and drops some. The sample lists 150,000 to 200,000 clones; around 92% were seen once. The sequencing used peripheral blood, collected on day 0 of AZD1222 vaccination. The chain employs TRBV7-8 and TRBJ2-7; D is unresolved. The clonotype comes from an adult in good health. The CDR3 loop reads CASSSKPGLQTSYEQYF. For the CDR3, the DNA is TGTGCCAGCAGCTCTAAGCCGGGCTTGCAGACCTCCTACGAGCAGTACTTC.